This T cell receptor beta chain was obtained from a study of immune evolution from preneoplasia to lung adenocarcinoma. Between the mid-2010s and the late 2010s, patients underwent resection in Japan or China. In germline, CDR1 is MNHEY, CDR2 SVGAGI. Deletions cut 0 bases from V and 1 base from J, with 6 bases between. CDR3 length: 14 amino acids. Points on this clone: Its antigen is still unknown.

Libraries were prepared by immunoSEQ multiplex PCR; TCRdb keeps only in-frame clonotypes and omits some of them. Of thousands of clones in the sample, more than 80% were seen once. Findings and caveats of the study: Normal lung had the highest top T cell clone frequencies.

The clonotype originates from an older donor with lung adenocarcinoma. The chain uses TRBV6-5 and TRBJ1-2; D is undetermined. The sample comprised FFPE lung adenocarcinoma in situ tissue. CDR3 DNA: TGTGCCAGCAGTTACTCGCGTTATAACTATGGCTACACCTTC. This gives the protein CASSYSRYNYGYTF.